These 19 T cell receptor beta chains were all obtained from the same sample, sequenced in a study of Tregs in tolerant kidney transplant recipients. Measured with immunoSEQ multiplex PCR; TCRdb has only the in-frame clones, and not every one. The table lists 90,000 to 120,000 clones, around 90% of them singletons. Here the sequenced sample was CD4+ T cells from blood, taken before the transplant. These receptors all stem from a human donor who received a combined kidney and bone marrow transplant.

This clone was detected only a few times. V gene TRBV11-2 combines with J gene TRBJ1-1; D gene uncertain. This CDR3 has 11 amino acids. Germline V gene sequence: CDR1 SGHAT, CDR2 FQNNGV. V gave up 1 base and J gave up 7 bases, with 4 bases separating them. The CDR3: CASSLAVEAFF. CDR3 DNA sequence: TGTGCCAGCAGCTTAGCAGTTGAAGCTTTCTTT.

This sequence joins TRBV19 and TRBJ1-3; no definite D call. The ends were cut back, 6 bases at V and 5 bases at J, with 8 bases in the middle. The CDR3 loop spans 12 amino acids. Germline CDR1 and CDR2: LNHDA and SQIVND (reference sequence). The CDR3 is CASSRDRNTIYF. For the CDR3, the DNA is TGTGCCAGTAGCCGGGATAGAAACACCATATATTTT.

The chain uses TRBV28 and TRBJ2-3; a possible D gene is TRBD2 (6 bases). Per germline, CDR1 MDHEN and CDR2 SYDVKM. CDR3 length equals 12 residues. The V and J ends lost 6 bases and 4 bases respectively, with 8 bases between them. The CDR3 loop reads CASSPGADTQYF. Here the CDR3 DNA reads TGTGCCAGCAGCCCGGGGGCAGATACGCAGTATTTT.

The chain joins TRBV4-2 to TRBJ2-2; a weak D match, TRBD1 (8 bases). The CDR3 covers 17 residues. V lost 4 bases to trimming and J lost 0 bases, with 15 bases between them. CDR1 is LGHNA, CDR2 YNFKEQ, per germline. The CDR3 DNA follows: TGTGCCAGCAGCCTAAGACAGGGGACTACGAACACCGGGGAGCTGTTTTTT. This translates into CASSLRQGTTNTGELFF.

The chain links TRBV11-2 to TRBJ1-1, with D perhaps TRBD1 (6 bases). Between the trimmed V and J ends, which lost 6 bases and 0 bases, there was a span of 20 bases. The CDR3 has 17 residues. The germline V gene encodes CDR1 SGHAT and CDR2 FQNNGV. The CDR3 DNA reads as TGTGCCAGCAGGTTTGGACAGCGGATGTTCATGAACACTGAAGCTTTCTTT. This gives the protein CASRFGQRMFMNTEAFF.

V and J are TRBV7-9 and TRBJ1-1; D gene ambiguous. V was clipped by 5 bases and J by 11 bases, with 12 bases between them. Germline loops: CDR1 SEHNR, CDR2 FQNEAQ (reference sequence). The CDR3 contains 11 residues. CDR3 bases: TGTGCCAGCAGCCCCGCGGACTGGGCTTTCTTT. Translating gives CASSPADWAFF.

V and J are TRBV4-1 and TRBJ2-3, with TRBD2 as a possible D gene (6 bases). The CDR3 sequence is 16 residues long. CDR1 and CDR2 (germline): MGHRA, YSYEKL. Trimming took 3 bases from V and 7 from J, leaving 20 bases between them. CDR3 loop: CASSHSPGLKSYTQYF. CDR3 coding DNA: TGCGCCAGCAGCCATAGCCCGGGACTGAAGTCATATACGCAGTATTTT.

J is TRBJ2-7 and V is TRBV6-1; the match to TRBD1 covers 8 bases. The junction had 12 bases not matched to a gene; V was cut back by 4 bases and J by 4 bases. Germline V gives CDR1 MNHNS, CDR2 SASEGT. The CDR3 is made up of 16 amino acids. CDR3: CASSGPETGVGYEQYF. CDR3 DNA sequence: TGTGCCAGCAGTGGTCCCGAGACAGGGGTTGGTTACGAGCAGTACTTC.

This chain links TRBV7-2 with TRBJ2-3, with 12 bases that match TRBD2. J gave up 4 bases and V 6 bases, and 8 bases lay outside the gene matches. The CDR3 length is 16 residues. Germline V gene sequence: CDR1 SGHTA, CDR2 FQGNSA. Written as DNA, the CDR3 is TGTGCCAGCAGTCCCCGACTAGCGGGAGAGGCAGATACGCAGTATTTT. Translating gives CASSPRLAGEADTQYF.

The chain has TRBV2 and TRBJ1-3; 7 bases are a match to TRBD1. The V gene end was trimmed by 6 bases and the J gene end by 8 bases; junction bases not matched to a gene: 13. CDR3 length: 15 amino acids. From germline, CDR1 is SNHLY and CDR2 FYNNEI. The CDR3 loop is CASSWGQPQADTIYF. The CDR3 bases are TGTGCCAGCAGCTGGGGACAGCCCCAGGCAGACACCATATATTTT.

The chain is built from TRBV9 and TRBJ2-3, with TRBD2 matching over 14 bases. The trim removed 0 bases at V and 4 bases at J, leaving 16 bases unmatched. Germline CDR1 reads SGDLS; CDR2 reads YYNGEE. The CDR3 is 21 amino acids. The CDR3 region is CASSVAIGGGLAGELADTQYF. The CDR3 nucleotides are TGTGCCAGCAGCGTAGCCATAGGAGGGGGACTAGCGGGAGAATTGGCAGATACGCAGTATTTT.

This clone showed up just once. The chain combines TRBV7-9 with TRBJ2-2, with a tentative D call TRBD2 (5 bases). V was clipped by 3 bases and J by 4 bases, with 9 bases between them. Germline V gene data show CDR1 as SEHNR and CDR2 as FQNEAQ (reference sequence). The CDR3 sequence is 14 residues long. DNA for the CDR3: TGTGCCAGCAGCTTTAGGGCGGGCACCGGGGAGCTGTTTTTT. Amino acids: CASSFRAGTGELFF.

The CDR3 here is CASTRSRGQSEAFF. CDR3 nucleotide sequence: TGTGCCAGCACCCGAAGCAGGGGGCAGTCTGAAGCTTTCTTT. The chain carries TRBV6-5 and TRBJ1-1, with 8 bases lining up with TRBD1. With V trimmed by 7 bases and J by 6 bases, 10 bases remained unmatched. The CDR3 has 14 amino acids. Looked up from germline, CDR1 is MNHEY and CDR2 is SVGAGI.

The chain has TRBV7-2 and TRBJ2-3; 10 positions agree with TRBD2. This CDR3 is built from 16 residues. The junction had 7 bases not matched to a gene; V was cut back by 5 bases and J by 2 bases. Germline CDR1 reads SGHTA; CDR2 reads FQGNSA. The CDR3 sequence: CASSPWTSGTTDTQYF. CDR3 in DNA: TGTGCCAGCAGCCCCTGGACTAGCGGCACCACAGATACGCAGTATTTT.

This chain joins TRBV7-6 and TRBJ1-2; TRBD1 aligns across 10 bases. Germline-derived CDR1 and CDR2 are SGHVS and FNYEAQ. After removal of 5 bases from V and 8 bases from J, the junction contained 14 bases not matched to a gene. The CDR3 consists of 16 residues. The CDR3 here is CASSPDRGAISMGYTF. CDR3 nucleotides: TGTGCCAGCAGCCCGGACAGGGGGGCGATATCTATGGGCTACACCTTC.

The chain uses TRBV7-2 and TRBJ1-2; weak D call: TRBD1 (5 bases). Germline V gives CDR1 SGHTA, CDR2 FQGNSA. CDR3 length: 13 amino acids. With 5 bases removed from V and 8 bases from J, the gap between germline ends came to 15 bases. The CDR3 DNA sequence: TGTGCCAGCAGCCGCGGGACGGGCCGGGGCTACACCTTC. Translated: CASSRGTGRGYTF.

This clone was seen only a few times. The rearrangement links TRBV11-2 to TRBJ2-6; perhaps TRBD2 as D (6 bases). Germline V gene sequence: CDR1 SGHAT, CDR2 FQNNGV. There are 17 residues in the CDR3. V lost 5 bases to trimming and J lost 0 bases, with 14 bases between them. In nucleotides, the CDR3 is TGTGCCAGCAGCCCCGGGGACTTGTTCTCTGGGGCCAACGTCCTGACTTTC. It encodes CASSPGDLFSGANVLTF.

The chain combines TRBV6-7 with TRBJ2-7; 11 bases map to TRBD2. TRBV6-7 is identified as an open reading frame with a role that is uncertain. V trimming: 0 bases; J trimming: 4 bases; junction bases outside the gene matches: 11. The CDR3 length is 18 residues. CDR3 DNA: TGTGCCAGCAGTTACTCTTTTTCGGTAGCGGGAGGGGGTTACGAGCAGTACTTC. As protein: CASSYSFSVAGGGYEQYF.

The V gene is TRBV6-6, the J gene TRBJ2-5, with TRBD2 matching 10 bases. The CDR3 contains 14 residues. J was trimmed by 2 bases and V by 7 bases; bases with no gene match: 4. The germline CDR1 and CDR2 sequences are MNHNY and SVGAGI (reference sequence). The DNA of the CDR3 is TGTGCCAGCAAGCTAGCGGGGGTTCAAGAGACCCAGTACTTC. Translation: CASKLAGVQETQYF.